These 25 T cell receptor beta chains share one sample of origin, sequenced in a study of T cells in Graves' hyperthyroidism and ophthalmopathy. Template material for amplifying TCR beta CDR3 regions consisted of RNA transcripts. TCR CDR3 regions were first amplified by RT-PCR with HTBI primers. Each CDR3 protein is one row after TCRdb ran MiXCR on the multiplex PCR reads. The sample gives under 650,000 distinct CDR3 sequences, 15% to 20% of which show up once; 3% to 4.5% is in the top ten. Sequencing used blood. These receptors came from a woman in her 30s with Graves' hyperthyroidism.

The chain employs TRBV20-1 and TRBJ2-4, with D hard to call. V was pared by 6 bases and J by 7 bases, with 25 bases between. The CDR3 loop spans 16 amino acids. Germline assignment: CDR1 DFQATT and CDR2 SNEGSKA (reference sequence). The CDR3 protein is CSAIPPVVTLENIQYF. CDR3 bases: TGCAGTGCAATTCCTCCGGTCGTAACATTGGAGAACATTCAGTACTTC.

This clonotype has at least ten counts. The V and J genes are TRBV28 and TRBJ2-5, with 12 positions matching TRBD1. The CDR3 is 16 amino acids. Germline CDR1 reads MDHEN; CDR2 reads SYDVKM. Losses at the gene ends were 4 bases for V and 3 bases for J; bases not matched to a gene: 6. CDR3 amino acids: CASSSGTGGFEETQYF. In DNA form, the CDR3 reads TGTGCCAGCAGTTCCGGGACAGGGGGCTTCGAAGAGACCCAGTACTTC.

This clonotype showed up just a few times. V usage is TRBV5-5 and J usage is TRBJ1-2; D remains unclear. Germline V gives CDR1 SGHKS, CDR2 YYEKEE (reference sequence). V was clipped by 4 bases and J by 8 bases, with 18 bases between them. The length of the CDR3 is 14 residues. The CDR3 DNA follows: TGTGCCAGCAGCCTGTCGGGCCGTGGGGTGGGCTACACCTTC. Translating gives CASSLSGRGVGYTF.

The chain has TRBV3-1 and TRBJ2-1; D is uncertain. The V gene lost 0 bases and the J gene lost 15 bases, with 9 bases spanning the gap. The V gene's germline CDR1 is LGHDT and CDR2 YNNKEL (reference sequence). The CDR3 length is 11 residues. Here the CDR3 reads CASSQDYARFF. Written as DNA, the CDR3 is TGTGCCAGCAGCCAAGATTACGCTAGGTTCTTC.

This clonotype was recorded many times. The chain couples TRBV6-2 or TRBV6-3 to TRBJ1-1; 7 nucleotides agree with TRBD1. Unmatched junction bases numbered 4, after V lost 0 bases and J lost 0 bases. Germline CDR1 is MNHEY and CDR2 is SVGEGT. This CDR3 comprises 16 residues. The CDR3: CASSYSPGGVNTEAFF. CDR3 DNA: TGTGCCAGCAGTTACTCGCCAGGGGGAGTGAACACTGAAGCTTTCTTT.

This clonotype was found many times. The V gene is TRBV2, the J gene TRBJ2-7; the match to TRBD2 covers 12 bases. Trimming took 1 base from V and 6 from J; bases not matched to a gene: 4. This CDR3 is 15 amino acids long. Per germline, CDR1 SNHLY and CDR2 FYNNEI. The CDR3 DNA follows: TGTGCCAGCAGTGAAGGACTAGCGGGAGTATCCGAGCAGTACTTC. This codes for CASSEGLAGVSEQYF. Full variable domain (remainder filled in from reference TRBV2 and TRBJ2-7): EPEVTQTPSHQVTQMGQEVILRCVPISNHLYFYWYRQILGQKVEFLVSFYNNEISEKSEIFDDQFSVERPDGSNFTLKIRSTKLEDSAMYFCASSEGLAGVSEQYFGPGTRLTVT.

With regard to this clonotype: This may be a read error, as it is one base from a much larger clone. The rearrangement links TRBV11-1 to TRBJ1-6; D not certain. The CDR3 totals 15 residues. The germline gives CDR1 SGHAT, CDR2 FQDESV (reference sequence). Trimming left V 1 base short and J 7 bases short, with 11 bases between. Here the CDR3 DNA reads TGTGCCAGCAGCTTAGAAGGAGCACCCAATTCACCCCTCCACTTT. Residues: CASSLEGAPNSPLHF.

The chain employs TRBV11-2 and TRBJ1-3; the D gene is possibly TRBD1 (5 bases). The CDR3 is 15 residues long. The V gene lost 3 bases and the J gene lost 0 bases, with 9 bases spanning the gap. Germline assignment: CDR1 SGHAT and CDR2 FQNNGV. CDR3 amino acids: CASSLGRNSGNTIYF. In DNA form, the CDR3 reads TGTGCCAGCAGCTTGGGACGGAACTCTGGAAACACCATATATTTT.

This clonotype was counted at least ten times. The V call is TRBV6-1, the J call TRBJ2-1, with TRBD2 identical over 7 bases. Germline values: CDR1 MNHNS, CDR2 SASEGT. CDR3 length: 14 residues. Trimming took 7 bases from V and 6 from J; bases not matched to a gene: 9. CDR3 amino acids: CASIPLAVSNEQFF. CDR3 sequence (DNA): TGTGCCAGCATACCCCTAGCGGTAAGCAATGAGCAGTTCTTC.

As to this clonotype: The junction shows a germline mismatch at one end, possibly a read error. This chain links TRBV12-3 or TRBV12-4 with TRBJ2-3; D is unresolved. This CDR3 region has 13 residues. The CDR3 spells CACSLMGTDTQYF. Here the CDR3 DNA reads TGTGCCTGCAGTTTAATGGGGACAGATACGCAGTATTTT.

The chain employs TRBV20-1 and TRBJ2-3, with D perhaps TRBD2 (5 bases). Between the trimmed V and J ends, which lost 2 bases and 6 bases, there was a span of 24 bases. CDR3 length: 17 amino acids. Germline CDR1 is DFQATT and CDR2 is SNEGSKA (reference sequence). This CDR3 is CSARPQRREGKADTQYF. DNA for the CDR3: TGCAGTGCTAGACCCCAAAGGCGAGAGGGTAAAGCGGATACGCAGTATTTT.

CDR3 loop: CSVEEGVQDSGNTIYF. The CDR3 DNA reads TGCAGCGTTGAAGAAGGGGTACAGGACTCTGGAAACACCATATATTTT. This chain joins TRBV29-1 and TRBJ1-3; D is possibly TRBD1 (5 bases). CDR3 length equals 16 residues. Per the germline V gene, CDR1 is SQVTM and CDR2 is ANQGSEA. V was shortened by 0 bases and J by 0 bases, with 12 bases between the two germline ends.

This clonotype was detected many times. J is TRBJ2-3 and V is TRBV19; D is perhaps TRBD2 (5 bases). Germline CDR1 and CDR2: LNHDA and SQIVND (reference sequence). V lost 2 bases to trimming and J lost 10 bases, with 19 bases between them. The CDR3 spans 15 residues. Here the CDR3 reads CASSIPGTAKSPQYF. CDR3 DNA sequence: TGTGCCAGTAGTATACCGGGAACAGCAAAATCCCCGCAGTATTTT.

This clonotype was picked up one time. With a much larger clone just one base away, this may be a read error. The chain employs TRBV18 and TRBJ2-7, with D possibly TRBD1 on 6 matching bases. CDR3 length: 14 amino acids. Trimming stripped 6 bases from V and 5 bases from J, with 17 bases between. Germline CDR1 is KGHSH and CDR2 is LQKENI. CDR3 region: CASSLALQGHEQYF. The CDR3 coding sequence is TGTGCCAGCTCGCTTGCCTTGCAGGGGCACGAGCAGTACTTC.

This clonotype was detected a few times. The chain combines TRBV19 with TRBJ1-5; perhaps TRBD1 as D (6 bases). In germline, CDR1 is LNHDA, CDR2 SQIVND (reference sequence). V shed 4 bases and J shed 6 bases, with 16 bases lying between them. The CDR3 totals 15 residues. This CDR3 is CASSTSGGGPQPQHF. Here the CDR3 DNA reads TGTGCCAGTAGTACCTCGGGGGGGGGGCCTCAGCCCCAGCATTTT.

The rearrangement uses TRBV9 and TRBJ2-5; unclear D gene. The CDR3 totals 14 residues. Germline V gene data show CDR1 as SGDLS and CDR2 as YYNGEE. V lost 0 bases, J lost 1 base, and 7 bases lay in between. This CDR3 reads CASSVVASQETQYF. The CDR3 coding sequence is TGTGCCAGCAGCGTAGTGGCATCCCAAGAGACCCAGTACTTC. Full variable domain (missing parts from reference TRBV9 and TRBJ2-5): DSGVTQTPKHLITATGQRVTLRCSPRSGDLSVYWYQQSLDQGLQFLIQYYNGEERAKGNILERFSAQQFPDLHSELNLSSLELGDSALYFCASSVVASQETQYFGPGTRLLVL.

The sample holds many counts of this clonotype. V is TRBV12-3 or TRBV12-4 and J is TRBJ1-1; no definite D call. This CDR3 contains 12 residues. V lost 2 bases, J lost 8 bases, and 9 bases lay in between. The CDR3 bases are TGTGCCAGCAGTTTATTATTGCACGAAGCTTTCTTT. Translating gives CASSLLLHEAFF.

This clonotype was observed many times. This chain connects TRBV5-1 to TRBJ2-1; 7 bases fit TRBD2. The CDR3 is 15 amino acids. Trimming cost V 6 bases and J 5 bases; bases outside gene matches: 11. The V gene's germline CDR1 is SGHRS and CDR2 YFSETQ. The CDR3 sequence: CASTSKGLTDNEQFF. The CDR3 DNA is TGCGCCAGCACGTCAAAGGGACTAACCGACAATGAGCAGTTCTTC.

The V call is TRBV29-1, the J call TRBJ2-1; TRBD2 agrees at 11 bases. CDR3 length: 14 amino acids. Germline V lookup: CDR1 SQVTM, CDR2 ANQGSEA. J lost 8 bases, V lost 7 bases, and 10 bases had no gene match. The CDR3 coding sequence is TGCAGCGGAATAGCGGGAGGGCCGTATTATGAGCAGTTCTTC. Its protein product is CSGIAGGPYYEQFF.

This rearrangement joins TRBV5-6 to TRBJ2-1; 7 bases fit TRBD2. V trimming: 0 bases; J trimming: 2 bases; junction bases outside the gene matches: 8. The CDR3 has 17 amino acids. The germline V gene encodes CDR1 SGHDT and CDR2 YYEEEE. For the CDR3, the DNA is TGTGCCAGCAGCTTGGGGGCCGGGAGGCACCCCTACAATGAGCAGTTCTTC. This encodes CASSLGAGRHPYNEQFF.

V is TRBV5-1 and J is TRBJ1-5, with TRBD1 matching 11 bases. Unmatched junction bases numbered 8, after V lost 0 bases and J lost 9 bases. Germline assignment: CDR1 SGHRS and CDR2 YFSETQ. The CDR3 has 16 amino acids. CDR3 loop: CASSLDGTGGIRPQHF. The CDR3 DNA is TGCGCCAGCAGCTTGGATGGGACAGGGGGAATTCGGCCCCAGCATTTT.

The chain has TRBV10-3 and TRBJ1-1; D may be TRBD1 (6 bases). Germline V lookup: CDR1 ENHRY, CDR2 SYGVKD. The CDR3 runs 14 residues. V lost 6 bases to trimming and J lost 3 bases, with 14 bases between them. CDR3 amino acids: CAISPQGGDTEAFF. The CDR3 DNA follows: TGTGCCATCAGCCCACAGGGAGGGGACACTGAAGCTTTCTTT.

In its sample, this clonotype was seen a few times. This chain uses TRBV6-2 or TRBV6-3 with TRBJ2-7, with 9 bases identical to TRBD2. The CDR3 extends over 16 amino acids. With V trimmed by 0 bases and J by 4 bases, 7 bases remained unmatched. The V gene's germline CDR1 is MNHEY and CDR2 SVGEGT. The CDR3 DNA sequence: TGTGCCAGCAGTTACTCGAAGCTAGCGGGAAATTACGAGCAGTACTTC. Translation gives CASSYSKLAGNYEQYF.

In this sample, this clonotype turned up a few times. The V gene is TRBV20-1, the J gene TRBJ1-1, with 9 bases lining up with TRBD1. V was clipped by 6 bases and J by 4 bases; unmatched bases: 9. Germline lookup yields CDR1 DFQATT and CDR2 SNEGSKA (reference sequence). CDR3 length: 14 residues. CDR3 in amino acids: CSARSGQGSTEAFF. In DNA, the CDR3 is TGCAGTGCCAGAAGCGGACAGGGGTCCACTGAAGCTTTCTTT.

The sample holds many counts of this clonotype. The chain uses TRBV5-1 and TRBJ2-2; D not certain. V was cut by 3 bases and J by 0 bases, with 12 bases left in between. Germline CDR1 and CDR2: SGHRS and YFSETQ. This CDR3 region has 16 residues. The CDR3 spells CASSSSQVANTGELFF. As DNA, the CDR3 is TGCGCCAGCAGCTCCTCACAAGTAGCGAACACCGGGGAGCTGTTTTTT.